This T cell receptor beta chain appears in the sequencing data of a study of T cells in Graves' hyperthyroidism and ophthalmopathy. Study summary: Before treatment of any kind, peripheral blood was taken at initial diagnosis.

RNA transcripts were the template for amplifying TCR beta CDR3 regions. The HTBI set primed first-round TCR CDR3 RT-PCR. From the multiplex PCR reads, TCRdb called clonotypes with MiXCR, one entry per CDR3 protein. The repertoire includes about 420,000 distinct CDR3 sequences, around 15% of them detected once, and about 4.9% sits in the top ten. Patients counted as stable if ophthalmopathy did not develop within 18 months. Diagnoses rested on clinical symptoms, serum thyroxine and TRAb, thyroid ultrasound and orbital computed tomography. V gave up 6 bases and J gave up 7 bases; unmatched junction bases: 7. The CDR3 runs to 14 residues. Germline V gene lookup returns CDR1 SNHLY and CDR2 FYNNEI.

This chain joins TRBV2 and TRBJ1-4; 8 positions agree with TRBD1. Input material: blood. This TCR came from a woman aged 18-29 years with Graves' hyperthyroidism. The CDR3: CASSPGQGTEKLFF. Written as DNA, the CDR3 is TGTGCCAGCAGCCCTGGACAGGGAACTGAAAAACTGTTTTTT.